The 9 T cell receptor beta chains below were found in one sample sequenced in a study of human T cells and chemical hapten exposure. One entry per CDR3 protein, called by TCRdb with MiXCR from the RACE reads. Of roughly 50,000 distinct CDR3 sequences listed, 9.5% to 10% are singletons. Time point of the sample: pre-sensitization, week 0. Treatment here: therapeutic diphenylcyclopropenone sensitization with weekly scalp DPC. The starting material was whole blood, obtained in connection with sensitization to the hapten diphenylcyclopropenone (DPC). The receptors here all came from a middle-aged man with alopecia areata. Some clones in this sample may be carry-over from other donors' samples.

The genes are TRBV6-5 and TRBJ1-2; 7 positions agree with TRBD1. This CDR3 comprises 15 residues. The trim removed 5 bases at V and 0 bases at J, leaving 6 bases unmatched. Germline V gene lookup returns CDR1 MNHEY and CDR2 SVGAGI. The CDR3: CASSQRQGANYGYTF. DNA for the CDR3: TGTGCCAGCAGTCAGAGACAGGGAGCTAACTATGGCTACACCTTC.

The chain carries TRBV29-1 and TRBJ2-1; D may match TRBD1 or TRBD2 (7 bases each). The germline V gene encodes CDR1 SQVTM and CDR2 ANQGSEA. The CDR3 runs to 12 residues. V was shortened by 7 bases and J by 9 bases, with 16 bases between the two germline ends. CDR3 in amino acids: CSARGGNPEQFF. CDR3 in DNA: TGCAGCGCCAGGGGGGGCAACCCTGAGCAGTTCTTC.

V and J are TRBV7-9 and TRBJ2-7, with D possibly TRBD1 on 6 matching bases. Between the trimmed V and J ends, which lost 1 base and 2 bases, there was a span of 9 bases. Germline CDR1 and CDR2: SEHNR and FQNEAQ (reference sequence). The CDR3 extends over 14 amino acids. The CDR3 sequence is CASSLEGQTYEQYF. The CDR3 DNA sequence: TGTGCCAGCAGCTTAGAAGGACAGACCTACGAGCAGTACTTC.

This clonotype was seen at least ten times. This sequence joins TRBV20-1 and TRBJ2-7; 10 bases agree with TRBD2. This CDR3 is built from 15 residues. Germline CDR1 is DFQATT and CDR2 is SNEGSKA (reference sequence). J gave up 1 base and V 1 base, and 4 bases lay outside the gene matches. CDR3 DNA sequence: TGCAGTGCTAGAGGTTTAGCGGGAGGTTCCTACGAGCAGTACTTC. This encodes CSARGLAGGSYEQYF.

This clonotype has a count of ten or more. This chain links TRBV12-3 or TRBV12-4 with TRBJ1-2; 7 nucleotides line up with TRBD1. The CDR3 runs 15 residues. The V gene end was trimmed by 2 bases and the J gene end by 1 base; junction bases not matched to a gene: 4. The CDR3 spells CASSLKAGGNYGYTF. CDR3 DNA: TGTGCCAGCAGTTTAAAGGCAGGGGGTAACTATGGCTACACCTTC.

In this sample, this clonotype turned up a few times. The V and J genes are TRBV2 and TRBJ2-1, with TRBD2 identical over 9 bases. Germline V gene lookup returns CDR1 SNHLY and CDR2 FYNNEI. The CDR3 is 14 amino acids. Trimming took 8 bases from V and 9 from J; bases not matched to a gene: 11. The CDR3 spells CASGGLAGIGEQFF. DNA of the CDR3: TGTGCCAGCGGAGGGCTAGCGGGAATCGGTGAGCAGTTCTTC.

This clonotype was observed a handful of times. The chain joins TRBV21-1 to TRBJ2-3; the table's D call, TRBD1, was not checked against the DNA. TRBV21-1 is a pseudogene segment. The CDR3 is 16 amino acids. CDR3 loop: CASSLSGPLSTDTQYF. Written as DNA, the CDR3 is TGTGCCAGCAGCCTGTCGGGACCCTTGAGCACAGATACGCAGTATTTT.

The sample holds many counts of this clonotype. The rearrangement uses TRBV11-1 and TRBJ2-2; tentatively, D is TRBD2 (6 bases). Looked up from germline, CDR1 is SGHAT and CDR2 is FQDESV (reference sequence). The CDR3 runs 16 residues. The V end lost 3 bases, the J end lost 0 bases, and 11 bases lay between the germline ends. The CDR3 bases are TGTGCCAGCAGCTTCACCGGGACTCCGAACACCGGGGAGCTGTTTTTT. Residues: CASSFTGTPNTGELFF. The variable domain in full, with the rest retrieved from reference TRBV11-1 and TRBJ2-2, is EAEVAQSPRYKITEKSQAVAFWCDPISGHATLYWYRQILGQGPELLVQFQDESVVDDSQLPKDRFSAERLKGVDSTLKIQPAELGDSAMYLCASSFTGTPNTGELFFGEGSRLTVL.

The sample holds a few counts of this clonotype. The gene calls are TRBV4-2 and TRBJ2-3; D remains ambiguous. Germline CDR1 reads LGHNA; CDR2 reads YNFKEQ. This CDR3 contains 13 residues. Trimming shortened V by 5 bases and J by 6 bases, and 12 bases separated the two germline ends. CDR3 residues: CASSYGRSDTQYF. Here the CDR3 DNA reads TGTGCCAGCAGCTACGGCAGGTCCGATACGCAGTATTTT.